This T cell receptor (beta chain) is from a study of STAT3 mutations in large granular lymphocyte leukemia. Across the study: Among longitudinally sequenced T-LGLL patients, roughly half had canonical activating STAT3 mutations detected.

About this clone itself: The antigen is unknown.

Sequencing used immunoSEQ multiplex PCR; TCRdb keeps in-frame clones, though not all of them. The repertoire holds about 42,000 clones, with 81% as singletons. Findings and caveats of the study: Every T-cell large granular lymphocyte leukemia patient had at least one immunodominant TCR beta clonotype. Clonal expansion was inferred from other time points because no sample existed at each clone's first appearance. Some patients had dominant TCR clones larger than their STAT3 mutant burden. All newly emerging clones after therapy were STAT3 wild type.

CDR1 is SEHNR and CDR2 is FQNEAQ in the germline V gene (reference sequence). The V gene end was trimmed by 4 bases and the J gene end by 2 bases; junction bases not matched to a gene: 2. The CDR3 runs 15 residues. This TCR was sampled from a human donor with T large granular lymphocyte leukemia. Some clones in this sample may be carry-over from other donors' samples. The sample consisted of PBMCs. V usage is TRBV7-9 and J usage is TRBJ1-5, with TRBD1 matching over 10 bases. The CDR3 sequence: CASSWGTGGNQPQHF. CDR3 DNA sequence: TGTGCCAGCAGCTGGGGGACAGGGGGCAATCAGCCCCAGCATTTT.